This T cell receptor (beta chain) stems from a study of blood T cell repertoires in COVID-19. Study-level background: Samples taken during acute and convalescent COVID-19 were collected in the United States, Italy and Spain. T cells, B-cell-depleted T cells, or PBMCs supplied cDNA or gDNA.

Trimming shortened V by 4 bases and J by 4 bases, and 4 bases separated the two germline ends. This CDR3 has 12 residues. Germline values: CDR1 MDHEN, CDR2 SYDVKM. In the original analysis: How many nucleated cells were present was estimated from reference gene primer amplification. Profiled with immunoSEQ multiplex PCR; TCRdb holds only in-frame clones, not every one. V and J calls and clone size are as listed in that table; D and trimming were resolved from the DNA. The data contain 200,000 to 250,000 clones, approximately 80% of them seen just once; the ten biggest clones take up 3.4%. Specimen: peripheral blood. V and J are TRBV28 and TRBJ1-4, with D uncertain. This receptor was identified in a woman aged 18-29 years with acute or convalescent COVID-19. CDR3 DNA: TGTGCCAGCAGTTCCCATAATGAAAAACTGTTTTTT. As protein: CASSSHNEKLFF.